This TCR beta chain was identified in a study of shared clonotypes between healthy human individuals. Study in general: Sampling drew on donors who were two women and a few men aged 18 to 49.

Repertoires were generated with immunoSEQ multiplex PCR, while TCRdb's copy carries only in-frame clones and drops some. Here the sample spans about 2 million clones, less than 95% being singletons. CD45RO-negative, CCR7-positively selected cells formed the naive CD8 fraction, excluding terminally differentiated effector memory CD45RA+ cells. The CDR3 contains 16 residues. CDR1 is ENHRY and CDR2 is SYGVKD in the germline V gene. V lost 3 bases to trimming and J lost 2 bases; unmatched junction nucleotides: 6. The sequenced sample consisted of naive CD8+ T cells sorted from blood. The receptor comes from a man aged 18 to 29 in good health. The chain combines TRBV10-3 with TRBJ2-1; 8 bases align to TRBD2. This CDR3 reads CAISDLSGETYNEQFF. CDR3 sequence (DNA): TGTGCCATCAGTGACCTTAGCGGGGAAACCTACAATGAGCAGTTCTTC.